A few counts support the clone carrying this T cell receptor (beta chain). Its antigen is undetermined. Combining a sample-barcoded 5' primer with a J-beta primer mix, a second PCR ran for 7 to 11 cycles. TCRdb fed the 5' RACE reads into MiXCR, producing one record per CDR3 protein. Altogether some 1,800,000 distinct CDR3 sequences are present, roughly two fifths being singletons, with the ten largest covering around 23%. The data belong to a study of blood T cells in healthy people across ages. General study points: No conclusive comparison of naive versus antigen-experienced cells was possible with unsorted PBMCs.

The TCR comes from a human donor in good health. What was sequenced was blood.

CDR3 bases: TGTGCCATCAGTGGGGACGGGGGCGATCAGCCCCAGCATTTT. Residues: CAISGDGGDQPQHF. V gene TRBV10-3 combines with J gene TRBJ1-5; D is perhaps TRBD1 (6 bases). Trimming left V 4 bases short and J 5 bases short, with 12 bases between. Germline CDR1 reads ENHRY; CDR2 reads SYGVKD. The CDR3 is 14 amino acids.